Listed here are 27 T cell receptor beta chains from one sample, sequenced in a study of blood T cells in healthy people across ages. Through a sample-barcoded 5' primer and a J-beta primer mix, a second PCR was run for about 6 to 11 cycles. TCRdb itself ran the 5' RACE reads through MiXCR, one entry per CDR3 protein. Of some 700,000 distinct CDR3 sequences in the sample, roughly 45% were seen once. The specimen sequenced was blood. The receptor source for this set is an older woman in good health.

The CDR3 DNA reads TGCAGTGCCCGCATCCGGGCGGGAGTCGGGATCGAGCAGTACTTC. Its protein is CSARIRAGVGIEQYF. The chain has TRBV20-1 and TRBJ2-4; TRBD2 matches at 7 bases. The tail of the sequence fits TRBJ2-7 better, so the J call may be wrong. The CDR3 is made up of 15 amino acids. The germline V gene has CDR1 DFQATT and CDR2 SNEGSKA (reference sequence).

The rearrangement uses TRBV12-3 or TRBV12-4 and TRBJ2-1; the D gene is possibly TRBD1 (5 bases). V was cut by 7 bases and J by 7 bases, with 23 bases left in between. The CDR3 sequence is 16 residues long. The CDR3 loop reads CASTIGVRTPWNEQFF. CDR3 sequence (DNA): TGTGCCAGCACCATAGGGGTTCGGACCCCTTGGAATGAGCAGTTCTTC.

This clonotype has just one count. The chain recombines TRBV15 with TRBJ2-1, with D possibly TRBD2 on 6 matching bases. V lost 0 bases, J lost 3 bases, and 12 bases lay in between. Germline lookup yields CDR1 LNHNV and CDR2 YYDKDF (reference sequence). This CDR3 is built from 16 residues. CDR3 amino acids: CATSREGDSNYNEQFF. The CDR3 DNA reads as TGTGCCACCAGCAGAGAGGGGGACTCGAACTACAATGAGCAGTTCTTC.

The chain recombines TRBV6-2 or TRBV6-3 with TRBJ2-7, with D uncertain. Trimming removed 6 bases at V and 0 bases at J, with 9 bases between. Germline CDR1 reads MNHEY; CDR2 reads SVGEGT. There are 13 residues in the CDR3. The CDR3 protein is CASRTTPSYEQYF. The CDR3 DNA reads TGTGCCAGCAGAACGACACCCTCCTACGAGCAGTACTTC.

V usage is TRBV14 and J usage is TRBJ2-6; D gene ambiguous. The germline V gene encodes CDR1 SGHDN and CDR2 FVKESK. V was trimmed by 0 bases and J by 0 bases, leaving 9 bases between them. The CDR3 extends over 17 amino acids. The CDR3 DNA is TGTGCCAGCAGCCAAGATCGTGGTTTCTCTGGGGCCAACGTCCTGACTTTC. Amino acids: CASSQDRGFSGANVLTF. The full variable domain, its missing parts supplied by reference TRBV14 and TRBJ2-6, is EAGVTQFPSHSVIEKGQTVTLRCDPISGHDNLYWYRRVMGKEIKFLLHFVKESKQDESGMPNNRFLAERTGGTYSTLKVQPAELEDSGVYFCASSQDRGFSGANVLTFGAGSRLTVL.

In its sample, this clonotype was seen a few times. The genes are TRBV3-1 and TRBJ2-1, with D possibly being TRBD1 (5 bases). The CDR3 spans 14 residues. V was pared by 0 bases and J by 9 bases, with 12 bases between. Germline loops: CDR1 LGHDT, CDR2 YNNKEL (reference sequence). CDR3 in DNA: TGTGCCAGCAGCCAAGAGGTGGGGCAGGGTGAGCAGTTCTTC. Translating it yields CASSQEVGQGEQFF.

V is TRBV10-3 and J is TRBJ1-1; maybe TRBD1 (6 bases). Germline-derived CDR1 and CDR2 are ENHRY and SYGVKD. This CDR3 has 16 amino acids. The V gene lost 0 bases and the J gene lost 4 bases, with 15 bases spanning the gap. CDR3 sequence (DNA): TGTGCCATCAGTGAGTCAAGGGGGTTTGAGCTCACTGAAGCTTTCTTT. It encodes CAISESRGFELTEAFF.

This clonotype was detected only a few times. J is TRBJ2-3 and V is TRBV6-1; 10 bases line up with TRBD2. Losses at the gene ends were 10 bases for V and 1 base for J; bases not matched to a gene: 5. CDR1 and CDR2 from the germline V gene are MNHNS and SASEGT. The CDR3 totals 14 residues. This CDR3 reads CATTGTSGTDTQYF. The CDR3 DNA sequence: TGTGCCACCACCGGGACTAGCGGCACAGATACGCAGTATTTT.

This clonotype was found a few times. The rearrangement uses TRBV7-2 and TRBJ2-7, with 9 bases identical to TRBD2. The CDR3 has 13 residues. Germline CDR1 reads SGHTA; CDR2 reads FQGNSA. V trimming: 2 bases; J trimming: 4 bases; junction bases outside the gene matches: 0. DNA for the CDR3: TGTGCCAGCAGCTTACTAGCGGGGTACGAGCAGTACTTC. It translates to CASSLLAGYEQYF.

DNA of the CDR3: TGTGCCAGCAGCCCGCCACGGACTAGTCCAGATACGCAGTATTTT. Protein sequence: CASSPPRTSPDTQYF. The V call is TRBV7-9, the J call TRBJ2-3; 7 nucleotides match TRBD2. In germline, CDR1 is SEHNR, CDR2 FQNEAQ (reference sequence). This CDR3 region has 15 residues. The V segment lost 5 bases and the J segment 4 bases; nucleotides outside the gene matches: 9.

The V call is TRBV18, the J call TRBJ2-1, with D possibly TRBD1 on 9 matching bases. The CDR3 covers 16 residues. Germline V gives CDR1 KGHSH, CDR2 LQKENI. V lost 6 bases to trimming and J lost 2 bases, with 17 bases between them. The CDR3 sequence is CASSREGTGPYNEQFF. The CDR3 DNA follows: TGTGCCAGCTCCCGGGAGGGGACAGGGCCCTACAATGAGCAGTTCTTC.

The chain is built from TRBV29-1 and TRBJ1-4; D uncertain. Trimming removed 7 bases from V and 8 bases from J, with 17 bases in between. This CDR3 is built from 13 residues. Germline V lookup: CDR1 SQVTM, CDR2 ANQGSEA. The CDR3 region is CSAALGPGEKLFF. As DNA, the CDR3 is TGCAGCGCCGCTTTAGGCCCCGGGGAAAAACTGTTTTTT.

This rearrangement joins TRBV5-5 to TRBJ1-1; tentatively, D is TRBD1 (6 bases). The length of the CDR3 is 13 residues. The germline V gene encodes CDR1 SGHKS and CDR2 YYEKEE (reference sequence). V was pared by 3 bases and J by 3 bases, with 9 bases between. CDR3 sequence (DNA): TGTGCCAGCAGCTCGGCAGGGGACACTGAAGCTTTCTTT. This sequence encodes CASSSAGDTEAFF.

The rearrangement uses TRBV20-1 and TRBJ1-2; TRBD1 might be the D (5 bases). Germline CDR1 is DFQATT and CDR2 is SNEGSKA (reference sequence). Trimming shortened V by 0 bases and J by 1 base, and 6 bases separated the two germline ends. The length of the CDR3 is 13 residues. CDR3 protein: CSAREGLNYGYTF. The CDR3 DNA follows: TGCAGTGCTAGAGAGGGACTTAACTATGGCTACACCTTC.

The rearrangement joins TRBV29-1 to TRBJ2-5; 9 nucleotides align to TRBD1. The better agreement between TRBJ2-7 and the DNA end casts doubt on the J call. This CDR3 has 14 amino acids. Germline values: CDR1 SQVTM, CDR2 ANQGSEA. The CDR3 reads CSVVGDRDPYEQYF. CDR3 nucleotides: TGCAGCGTTGTGGGGGACAGGGACCCCTACGAGCAGTACTTC.

This chain joins TRBV10-3 and TRBJ1-4; possibly TRBD1 for D (6 bases). Germline lookup yields CDR1 ENHRY and CDR2 SYGVKD. This CDR3 comprises 15 residues. V was clipped by 1 base and J by 7 bases, with 13 bases between them. DNA for the CDR3: TGTGCCATCAGTGAGTACGACAGGTCTTCTGAAAAACTGTTTTTT. It encodes CAISEYDRSSEKLFF.

This clonotype was counted only a few times. The gene calls are TRBV7-3 and TRBJ2-1; 7 nucleotides line up with TRBD2. The germline gives CDR1 SGHTA, CDR2 FQGTGA. The CDR3 is 14 residues long. The ends lost 5 bases at V and 7 bases at J; junction bases unmatched: 8. The CDR3 is CASSRLGGENEQFF. The CDR3 region has the DNA TGTGCCAGCAGCCGCTTGGGGGGGGAGAATGAGCAGTTCTTC.

The rearrangement links TRBV4-3 to TRBJ1-6, with a weak D call TRBD1 (6 bases). CDR3 length equals 18 residues. Germline-derived CDR1 and CDR2 are LGHNA and YSLEER. V shed 0 bases and J shed 3 bases, with 15 bases lying between them. DNA of the CDR3: TGCGCCAGCAGCCAAGATGGGGGGGGCGCGGACTATAATTCACCCCTCCACTTT. It is translated as CASSQDGGGADYNSPLHF.

V usage is TRBV4-1 and J usage is TRBJ2-7; TRBD2 matches at 14 bases. This CDR3 spans 17 amino acids. Germline CDR1 and CDR2: MGHRA and YSYEKL. Trimming at V came to 1 base and at J to 2 bases, leaving 4 bases not matched to a gene. The CDR3 here is CASSQGLAGGTTYEQYF. CDR3 sequence (DNA): TGCGCCAGCAGCCAAGGACTAGCGGGGGGGACCACCTACGAGCAGTACTTC.

This clonotype was seen only a few times. J is TRBJ1-6 and V is TRBV28; the D gene is possibly TRBD1 (5 bases). Trimming stripped 8 bases from V and 0 bases from J, with 14 bases between. CDR3 length equals 16 residues. The V gene's germline CDR1 is MDHEN and CDR2 SYDVKM. CDR3: CASRGTRSSYNSPLHF. The CDR3 DNA reads as TGTGCCAGCCGGGGGACGAGGAGCTCCTATAATTCACCCCTCCACTTT.

In regard to this clonotype: One end of the junction varies from germline; a read error may be responsible. The V gene is TRBV5-1, the J gene TRBJ2-6; 9 nucleotides match TRBD1. This CDR3 contains 19 residues. From germline, CDR1 is SGHRS and CDR2 YFSETQ. CDR3 sequence reads: CASSLGTLDRGTGANVPTF. The CDR3 coding sequence is TGCGCCAGCAGCTTGGGAACCCTCGACAGGGGGACCGGGGCCAACGTCCCGACTTTC.

This chain joins TRBV11-2 and TRBJ2-6, with D possibly called TRBD1 or TRBD2 (5 bases each). Germline-derived CDR1 and CDR2 are SGHAT and FQNNGV. The CDR3 has 15 amino acids. With 5 bases removed from V and 0 bases from J, the gap between germline ends came to 8 bases. The CDR3 protein is CASSRDRSGANVLTF. The CDR3 DNA reads as TGTGCCAGCAGCCGGGACCGCTCTGGGGCCAACGTCCTGACTTTC.

The V call is TRBV5-1, the J call TRBJ2-1, with 8 bases that match TRBD2. Germline V lookup: CDR1 SGHRS, CDR2 YFSETQ. The CDR3 extends over 13 amino acids. After removal of 4 bases from V and 10 bases from J, the junction contained 7 bases not matched to a gene. The CDR3: CASSPGGSREQFF. CDR3 sequence (DNA): TGCGCCAGCAGCCCGGGGGGGTCGCGGGAGCAGTTCTTC.

To note about this clonotype: A read error is possible here, since a much larger clone lies one base away. J is TRBJ2-5 and V is TRBV24-1; the D gene is possibly TRBD1 (5 bases). This CDR3 is 15 amino acids long. Looked up from germline, CDR1 is KGHDR and CDR2 is SFDVKD. V lost 3 bases, J lost 7 bases, and 17 bases lay in between. CDR3 DNA: TGTGCCACCAGTGATGACACAGGCGACCTGGGGACCCAGTACTTC. It is translated as CATSDDTGDLGTQYF.

There are many counts of this clonotype. CDR3 DNA sequence: TGTGCCAGCAGCTTCAGCGGGAGCTCCTACAATGAGCAGTACTTC. As protein: CASSFSGSSYNEQYF. The chain joins TRBV7-2 to TRBJ2-1; 8 nucleotides agree with TRBD2. The J call is in doubt because the DNA end fits TRBJ2-7 better. The germline CDR1 and CDR2 sequences are SGHTA and FQGNSA. The CDR3 is made up of 15 amino acids.

The rearrangement uses TRBV2 and TRBJ2-1; D is possibly TRBD2 (6 bases). The CDR3 is made up of 14 amino acids. Germline CDR1 and CDR2: SNHLY and FYNNEI. Trimming removed 1 base from V and 5 bases from J, with 9 bases in between. The CDR3 here is CASSEVPSDNEQFF. The DNA of the CDR3 is TGTGCCAGCAGTGAAGTACCTAGCGACAATGAGCAGTTCTTC.

The rearrangement joins TRBV5-1 to TRBJ2-5, with D possibly TRBD1 on 5 matching bases. This CDR3 region has 14 residues. V lost 7 bases to trimming and J lost 5 bases, with 18 bases between them. Germline V gene sequence: CDR1 SGHRS, CDR2 YFSETQ. Here the CDR3 DNA reads TGCGCCAGCGGTGAAGGGGATCTTAGGGAGACCCAGTACTTC. Translated, it gives CASGEGDLRETQYF. The whole variable domain, remainder taken from reference TRBV5-1 and TRBJ2-5, is KAGVTQTPRYLIKTRGQQVTLSCSPISGHRSVSWYQQTPGQGLQFLFEYFSETQRNKGNFPGRFSGRQFSNSRSEMNVSTLELGDSALYLCASGEGDLRETQYFGPGTRLLVL.